This T cell receptor beta chain was identified during a study of blood T cell repertoires in COVID-19. Study in general: Sites across the United States, Italy and Spain contributed samples from acute and convalescent COVID-19. In each case, the material was cDNA or gDNA derived from T cells, B-cell-depleted T cells, or PBMCs.

Per the authors' pipeline: Amplification of reference gene primers provided the estimated nucleated cell counts. Some clones are missing from TCRdb's copy, which holds only in-frame ones; the method was immunoSEQ multiplex PCR. V, J and clone size reflect that table, while D and trimming were determined from the DNA. The table records about 280,000 clones, 82% of them present only once. Germline CDR1 and CDR2: SGHRS and YFSETQ. CDR3 length: 15 residues. V was cut by 3 bases and J by 0 bases, with 9 bases left in between. This clone was seen more than once but under ten times. The receptor was isolated from a man aged 35 to 55 who had been exposed to COVID-19. The chain links TRBV5-1 to TRBJ2-2, with D maybe TRBD1 (6 bases). The source material was PBMCs or T cells enriched from blood (not recorded which). The CDR3 spells CASSYGTSNTGELFF. In DNA, the CDR3 is TGCGCCAGCAGCTATGGGACATCGAACACCGGGGAGCTGTTTTTT.